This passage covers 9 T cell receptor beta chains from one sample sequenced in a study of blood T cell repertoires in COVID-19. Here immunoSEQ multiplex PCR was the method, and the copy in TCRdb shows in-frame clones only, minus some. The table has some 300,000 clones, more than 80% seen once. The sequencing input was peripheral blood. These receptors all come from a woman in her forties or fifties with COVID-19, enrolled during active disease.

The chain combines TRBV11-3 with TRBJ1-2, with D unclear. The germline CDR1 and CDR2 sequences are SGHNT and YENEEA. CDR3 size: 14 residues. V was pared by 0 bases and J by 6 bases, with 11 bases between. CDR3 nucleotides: TGTGCCAGCAGCTTAGAGCCTCGAGTGGATGGCTACACCTTC. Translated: CASSLEPRVDGYTF.

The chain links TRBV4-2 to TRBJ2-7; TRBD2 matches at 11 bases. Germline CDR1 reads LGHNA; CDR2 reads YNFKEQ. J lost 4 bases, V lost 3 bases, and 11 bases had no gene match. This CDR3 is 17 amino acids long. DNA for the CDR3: TGTGCCAGCAGCCAGAACGAACCGGGACTAGCGGCATACGAGCAGTACTTC. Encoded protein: CASSQNEPGLAAYEQYF.

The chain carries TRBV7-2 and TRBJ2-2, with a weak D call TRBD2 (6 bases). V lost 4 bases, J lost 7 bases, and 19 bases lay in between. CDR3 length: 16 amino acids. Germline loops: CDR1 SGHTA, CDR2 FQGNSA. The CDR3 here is CASSSQTGGFGGELFF. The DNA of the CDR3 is TGTGCCAGCAGCTCCCAAACCGGAGGGTTCGGCGGGGAGCTGTTTTTT. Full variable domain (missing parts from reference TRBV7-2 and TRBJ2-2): GAGVSQSPSNKVTEKGKDVELRCDPISGHTALYWYRQSLGQGLEFLIYFQGNSAPDKSGLPSDRFSAERTGGSVSTLTIQRTQQEDSAVYLCASSSQTGGFGGELFFGEGSRLTVL.

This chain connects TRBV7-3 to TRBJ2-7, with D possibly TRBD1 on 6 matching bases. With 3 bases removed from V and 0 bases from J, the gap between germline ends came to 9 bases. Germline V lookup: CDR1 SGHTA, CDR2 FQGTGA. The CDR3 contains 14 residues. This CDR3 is CASSLTGSSYEQYF. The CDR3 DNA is TGTGCCAGCAGCTTGACAGGTAGCTCCTACGAGCAGTACTTC.

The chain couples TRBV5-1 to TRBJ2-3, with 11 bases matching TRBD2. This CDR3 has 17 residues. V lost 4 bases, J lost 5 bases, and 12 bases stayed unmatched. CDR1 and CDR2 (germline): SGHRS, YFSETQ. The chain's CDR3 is CASSPGTSGAGQDTQYF. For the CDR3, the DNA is TGCGCCAGCAGCCCCGGGACTAGCGGAGCCGGACAAGATACGCAGTATTTT.

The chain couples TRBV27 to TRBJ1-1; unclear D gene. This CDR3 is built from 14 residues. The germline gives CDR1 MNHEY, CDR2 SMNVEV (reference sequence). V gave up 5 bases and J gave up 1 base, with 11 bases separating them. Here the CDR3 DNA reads TGTGCCAGCAGTAAACAGAACCCGAACACTGAAGCTTTCTTT. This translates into CASSKQNPNTEAFF.

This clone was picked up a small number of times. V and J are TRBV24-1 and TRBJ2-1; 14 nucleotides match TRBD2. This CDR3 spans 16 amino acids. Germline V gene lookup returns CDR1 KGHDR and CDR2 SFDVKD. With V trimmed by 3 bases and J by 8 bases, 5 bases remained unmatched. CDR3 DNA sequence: TGTGCCACCAGTGATACGACTAGCGGGAGGGCCTATGAGCAGTTCTTC. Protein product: CATSDTTSGRAYEQFF.

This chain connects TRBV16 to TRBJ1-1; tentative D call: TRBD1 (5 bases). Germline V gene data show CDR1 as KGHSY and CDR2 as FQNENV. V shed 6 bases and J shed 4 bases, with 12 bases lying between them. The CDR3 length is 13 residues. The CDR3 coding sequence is TGTGCCAGCAGTCCAGGGTTTCGCACTGAAGCTTTCTTT. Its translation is CASSPGFRTEAFF.

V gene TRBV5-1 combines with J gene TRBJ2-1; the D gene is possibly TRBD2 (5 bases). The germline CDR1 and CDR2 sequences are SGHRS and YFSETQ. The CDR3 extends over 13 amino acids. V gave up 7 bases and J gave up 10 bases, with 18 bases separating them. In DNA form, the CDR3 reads TGCGCCAGCTCGGGCGGGCGGCTGATGGAGCAGTTCTTC. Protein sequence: CASSGGRLMEQFF.